The 28 T cell receptor beta chains below all came from one sample that was sequenced in a study of breast tumors, draining lymph nodes, adjacent tissues. The lymph nodes were axillary draining lymph nodes from breast cancer patients. MiXCR, run by TCRdb on the multiplex PCR reads, gives a single entry per CDR3 protein. Among approximately 140,000 distinct CDR3 sequences listed, around a third were seen once. Input material: axillary lymph node tissue. The receptors originated from a female donor with breast cancer. Some clones in this sample may be carry-over from other donors' samples.

This clonotype has a count of ten or more. V is TRBV10-1 and J is TRBJ2-5; D is uncertain. V lost 1 base and J 2 bases, leaving 11 bases between the germline ends. The CDR3 has 15 residues. The V gene's germline CDR1 is WNHNN and CDR2 SYGVQD (reference sequence). The CDR3 protein is CASSEFIGYQETQYF. The CDR3 coding sequence is TGCGCCAGCAGTGAGTTTATCGGGTATCAAGAGACCCAGTACTTC.

This clonotype was observed many times. The V and J genes are TRBV29-1 and TRBJ2-7, with 11 bases matching TRBD1. Germline CDR1 is SQVTM and CDR2 is ANQGSEA. This CDR3 comprises 15 residues. Losses at the gene ends were 5 bases for V and 2 bases for J; bases not matched to a gene: 8. CDR3 sequence reads: CSVSHPGQGAYEQYF. DNA for the CDR3: TGCAGCGTTTCCCACCCGGGACAGGGGGCCTACGAGCAGTACTTC.

This clonotype has ten or more counts. A much larger clone sits a single nucleotide away, making a read error possible. The J gene is TRBJ2-7, the V gene TRBV2, with a tentative D call TRBD1 (5 bases). The ends were cut back, 4 bases at V and 6 bases at J, with 10 bases in the middle. This CDR3 is built from 12 residues. Per germline, CDR1 SNHLY and CDR2 FYNNEI. The CDR3 loop reads CASSVDSREQYF. The DNA for the CDR3 is TGTGCCAGCAGTGTAGACAGTCGCGAGCAGTACTTC.

The count of this clonotype is one. The rearrangement joins TRBV4-1 to TRBJ1-2; 12 nucleotides match TRBD1. This CDR3 is built from 14 residues. The germline V gene encodes CDR1 MGHRA and CDR2 YSYEKL. Trimming cost V 7 bases and J 5 bases; bases outside gene matches: 5. The CDR3 DNA follows: TGCGCCAGCACCCCGGGACAGGGGGCTTATGGCTACACCTTC. It specifies CASTPGQGAYGYTF.

This clonotype was detected many times. The chain combines TRBV9 with TRBJ2-3; 9 positions agree with TRBD2. CDR1 and CDR2 (germline): SGDLS, YYNGEE. V lost 3 bases to trimming and J lost 5 bases; unmatched junction nucleotides: 4. CDR3 length equals 14 residues. DNA of the CDR3: TGTGCCAGCAGCGCAGAGCGGGGGGTAGATACGCAGTATTTT. This codes for CASSAERGVDTQYF.

This clonotype was counted ten times or more. The genes are TRBV20-1 and TRBJ1-4, with D uncertain. The CDR3 runs 15 residues. CDR1 DFQATT and CDR2 SNEGSKA come from the germline V gene (reference sequence). V was clipped by 3 bases and J by 0 bases, with 11 bases between them. The CDR3 protein is CSASGQTATNEKLFF. The CDR3 nucleotides are TGCAGTGCTAGCGGGCAGACTGCAACTAATGAAAAACTGTTTTTT.

Concerning this clonotype itself: Since a much larger clone is just one base distant, this may be a read error. The rearrangement links TRBV6-5 to TRBJ1-2; 8 bases are shared with TRBD1. From germline, CDR1 is MNHEY and CDR2 SVGAGI. The CDR3 extends over 15 amino acids. This CDR3 is CAGSYSGQGAKGYTF. CDR3 in DNA: TGTGCCGGCAGTTACTCGGGCCAGGGGGCGAAAGGCTACACCTTC.

The rearrangement joins TRBV13 to TRBJ2-5; 7 positions match TRBD1. The CDR3 runs 14 residues. The V and J ends lost 7 bases and 3 bases, in that order; junction bases with no gene match: 8. The germline V gene encodes CDR1 PRHDT and CDR2 FYEKMQ (reference sequence). In DNA, the CDR3 is TGTGCCAGCAAGGGGGCTGGGGGCAAAGAGACCCAGTACTTC. Amino acids: CASKGAGGKETQYF.

This clonotype appeared once. This chain links TRBV5-1 with TRBJ2-3, with D perhaps TRBD2 (6 bases). This CDR3 contains 12 residues. Germline-derived CDR1 and CDR2 are SGHRS and YFSETQ. V lost 3 bases and J lost 4, with 6 bases in between. CDR3 DNA sequence: TGCGCCAGCAGCTGGGGGGCAGATACGCAGTATTTT. It codes for CASSWGADTQYF. Variable domain in full (rest from reference TRBV5-1 and TRBJ2-3): KAGVTQTPRYLIKTRGQQVTLSCSPISGHRSVSWYQQTPGQGLQFLFEYFSETQRNKGNFPGRFSGRQFSNSRSEMNVSTLELGDSALYLCASSWGADTQYFGPGTRLTVL.

In its sample, this clonotype was seen many times. The rearrangement links TRBV20-1 to TRBJ2-2; D could derive from TRBD1 or TRBD2 (5 bases each). Trimming stripped 1 base from V and 2 bases from J, with 17 bases between. The germline gives CDR1 DFQATT, CDR2 SNEGSKA (reference sequence). The CDR3 is 17 amino acids. The CDR3 DNA follows: TGCAGTGCTAGAGCCGCCTTGAGGGGATCAAACACCGGGGAGCTGTTTTTT. Translating gives CSARAALRGSNTGELFF.

The J gene is TRBJ2-1, the V gene TRBV6-2 or TRBV6-3; 15 bases fit TRBD2. CDR1 and CDR2 from the germline V gene are MNHEY and SVGEGT. Trimming at V came to 4 bases and at J to 0 bases, leaving 10 bases not matched to a gene. The CDR3 has 20 residues. Here the CDR3 reads CASSFPKGTSGGSSYNEQFF. The CDR3 DNA sequence: TGTGCCAGCAGTTTCCCCAAAGGGACTAGCGGGGGGAGCTCCTACAATGAGCAGTTCTTC.

This clonotype has a count of ten or more. Given a much more abundant clone one base away, this may be a read error. The chain joins TRBV20-1 to TRBJ2-7; 8 nucleotides match TRBD2. The V and J ends lost 5 bases and 6 bases, in that order; junction bases with no gene match: 12. CDR1 is DFQATT, CDR2 SNEGSKA, per germline (reference sequence). This CDR3 is built from 14 residues. In DNA form, the CDR3 reads TGCAGTGCTCGGGGGAGCGGGGGCCTCTCCGAGCAGTACTTC. Protein sequence: CSARGSGGLSEQYF.

In regard to this clonotype: This may be a read error: a much more frequent sequence differs by one nucleotide. The chain is built from TRBV27 and TRBJ2-7, with 9 positions matching TRBD2. CDR3 length: 14 residues. The V segment lost 5 bases and the J segment 2 bases; nucleotides outside the gene matches: 4. CDR1 MNHEY and CDR2 SMNVEV come from the germline V gene (reference sequence). The CDR3: CASSPRGGTYEQYF. The CDR3 coding sequence is TGTGCCAGCAGTCCGCGGGGGGGCACCTACGAGCAGTACTTC.

This clonotype was recorded a few times. This may stem from a read error, because a much larger clone lies one nucleotide away. The chain uses TRBV7-9 and TRBJ1-2; D is undetermined. The germline V gene has CDR1 SEHNR and CDR2 FQNEAQ (reference sequence). This CDR3 has 15 residues. CDR3 DNA sequence: TGCGCCAGCAGCCTGTCAGGAACCGCTAACTATGGCTACCCCTTC. Its translation is CASSLSGTANYGYPF.

The chain is built from TRBV3-1 and TRBJ2-1; TRBD1 is a possible D gene (5 bases). Per germline, CDR1 LGHDT and CDR2 YNNKEL (reference sequence). This CDR3 is 14 amino acids long. V dropped 6 bases and J dropped 5 bases, with 14 bases sitting between them. CDR3 protein: CASSSRVSDNEQFF. CDR3 nucleotide sequence: TGTGCCAGCAGTAGCAGGGTATCGGACAATGAGCAGTTCTTC.

This clonotype has a count of ten or more. This chain joins TRBV12-3 or TRBV12-4 and TRBJ1-5, with no clear D. Between the trimmed V and J ends, which lost 3 bases and 4 bases, there was a span of 7 bases. The CDR3 extends over 13 amino acids. The CDR3 nucleotides read TGTGCCAGCAGTTTTGGGCAGAATCAGCCCCAGCATTTT. This sequence encodes CASSFGQNQPQHF.

The rearrangement joins TRBV6-6 to TRBJ1-1, with D uncertain. Germline-derived CDR1 and CDR2 are MNHNY and SVGAGI (reference sequence). The V gene lost 10 bases and the J gene lost 1 base, with 19 bases spanning the gap. The CDR3 is 15 amino acids. CDR3 region: CATQREGAPNTEAFF. CDR3 in DNA: TGTGCCACACAGAGGGAGGGCGCGCCGAACACTGAAGCTTTCTTT.

The sample holds a few counts of this clonotype. The chain couples TRBV10-2 to TRBJ2-2; D remains unclear. V was trimmed by 5 bases and J by 5 bases, leaving 9 bases between them. Germline CDR1 reads WSHSY; CDR2 reads SAAADI. The CDR3 is 13 residues long. The CDR3 DNA reads TGCGCCAGCAGTCACCGGCCGACCGGGGAGCTGTTTTTT. It translates to CASSHRPTGELFF.

This clonotype has just a few counts. The chain has TRBV6-4 and TRBJ1-2, with 9 bases aligning to TRBD1. The CDR3 runs to 15 residues. Germline-derived CDR1 and CDR2 are MRHNA and SNTAGT. Losses at the gene ends were 5 bases for V and 5 bases for J; bases not matched to a gene: 9. In DNA, the CDR3 is TGTGCCAGCAGTCCCGGACCGGGACAGGGATATGGCTACACCTTC. Residues: CASSPGPGQGYGYTF.

This clonotype was seen at least ten times. The V and J genes are TRBV28 and TRBJ2-5; TRBD2 is a possible D gene (6 bases). Germline CDR1 MDHEN, CDR2 SYDVKM. V shed 6 bases and J shed 6 bases, with 20 bases lying between them. This CDR3 has 15 residues. DNA for the CDR3: TGTGCCAGCAGGGAGGCGGGGAACAAAATCCAGACCCAGTACTTC. Protein: CASREAGNKIQTQYF.

This clonotype was seen repeatedly, ten times or more. A much larger clonotype is one base distant, so this may be a read error. Since no conserved phenylalanine or tryptophan closes the CDR3, a read error is the likely cause. The chain has TRBV9 and TRBJ2-1; D not certain. The CDR3 runs to 13 residues. Trimming removed 4 bases at V and 8 bases at J, with 13 bases between. Germline V gene data show CDR1 as SGDLS and CDR2 as YYNGEE. The CDR3 nucleotides read TGTGCCAGCAGCCTCCCAGTGGGCGATGAGCAGTTCCTC. Translation gives CASSLPVGDEQFL.

This clonotype showed up many times. V and J are TRBV6-5 and TRBJ1-6; no clear D. Germline V gene data show CDR1 as MNHEY and CDR2 as SVGAGI. CDR3 length: 16 amino acids. V was cut by 6 bases and J by 8 bases, with 20 bases left in between. The DNA for the CDR3 is TGTGCCAGCAGGAGCATTTCGGGCTCGAGGGATTCACCCCTCCACTTT. It specifies CASRSISGSRDSPLHF.

Many counts were recorded for this clonotype. CDR3: CASSPGLAGTNIADTQYF. The CDR3 DNA follows: TGCGCCAGCAGCCCGGGACTAGCGGGGACCAACATCGCAGATACGCAGTATTTT. This chain links TRBV5-1 with TRBJ2-3; 13 bases align to TRBD2. The CDR3 loop spans 18 amino acids. CDR1 is SGHRS, CDR2 YFSETQ, per germline. Trimming cost V 4 bases and J 4 bases; bases outside gene matches: 12.

In this sample, this clonotype turned up a few times. A much larger clone differs by one base, so this may be a read error. V is TRBV20-1 and J is TRBJ1-3; D is undetermined. The CDR3 length is 14 residues. CDR1 and CDR2 from the germline V gene are DFQATT and SNEGSKA (reference sequence). The CDR3 sequence is CSARRLLSGTTIYF. The CDR3 coding sequence is TGCAGTGCTAGACGACTCCTCTCTGGAACCACCATATATTTT.

With respect to this clonotype: One end of the junction fails to match germline, which may point to a read error. Here the CDR3 DNA reads TGTGCCAGCAGTCACTCGGGGCAGGGCAACAATGAGCAGTTCTTC. Protein sequence: CASSHSGQGNNEQFF. The chain uses TRBV6-6 and TRBJ2-1; D may be TRBD1 or TRBD2 (5 bases each). The germline CDR1 and CDR2 sequences are MNHNY and SVGAGI (reference sequence). The CDR3 is 15 residues long.

Points on this clonotype: The germline gene is not matched at one end of the junction; a read error may be the cause. The chain's CDR3 is CATSRGKGPDTQYF. CDR3 sequence (DNA): TGCGCCACCAGCAGAGGTAAGGGCCCCGATACGCAGTATTTT. V usage is TRBV15 and J usage is TRBJ2-3; D is undetermined. The CDR3 runs 14 residues. Germline V CDR1 and CDR2: LNHNV, YYDKDF (reference sequence).

Many counts were recorded for this clonotype. The chain links TRBV29-1 to TRBJ2-1, with D possibly called TRBD1 or TRBD2 (5 bases each). The CDR3 consists of 14 residues. The germline V and J ends were trimmed by 4 bases and 4 bases, with 14 bases remaining between them. The germline CDR1 and CDR2 sequences are SQVTM and ANQGSEA. This CDR3 is CSVGEWGEYNEQFF. CDR3 nucleotide sequence: TGCAGCGTTGGGGAGTGGGGCGAGTACAATGAGCAGTTCTTC.

A word on this clonotype: A junction boundary mismatches the germline segment, possibly from a read error. V usage is TRBV6-5 and J usage is TRBJ2-1; no firm D call. In germline, CDR1 is MNHEY, CDR2 SVGAGI. This CDR3 spans 15 amino acids. CDR3 coding DNA: TGTGCTAGCAGCCGTGACATTTGGTGGTTCAATGAGCAGTTCTTC. It yields the protein CASSRDIWWFNEQFF.